The rows below give T cell receptor beta chains drawn from one sample of a study of Ad26.COV2.S vaccination and SARS-CoV-2 variants. The assay was immunoSEQ multiplex PCR, and TCRdb's table has in-frame clones only and misses some. This repertoire shows 440,000 or so clones, about 90% found once; its top ten account for around 4.2%. The input for sequencing was peripheral blood, taken in a trial of Ad26.COV2.S vaccine versus placebo. All receptors derive from a person aged 18-60 years who received the Ad26.COV2.S COVID-19 vaccine or a placebo. CDR3s include the opening cysteine and the closing phenylalanine or tryptophan. Each record gives: V gene, J gene, clone size, D gene, CDR3 protein, CDR3 DNA. The D gene is left open where the match is weak. Clone size is shown for a subset of rows, as once, few, many or a class of expanded clone.

v_call: TRBV6-2/TRBV6-3; j_call: TRBJ2-7; clone_size: .; d_call: TRBD1; cdr3_aa: CASSFGDRAYEQYF; cdr3_nt: TGTGCCAGCAGTTTTGGGGACAGGGCATACGAGCAGTACTTC
v_call: TRBV5-1; j_call: TRBJ1-1; clone_size: .; d_call: .; cdr3_aa: CASSYDPPNTEAFF; cdr3_nt: TGCGCCAGCAGCTACGACCCACCGAACACTGAAGCTTTCTTT
v_call: TRBV14; j_call: TRBJ1-4; clone_size: .; d_call: TRBD1; cdr3_aa: CASSQGDREYEKLFF; cdr3_nt: TGTGCCAGCAGCCAAGGTGACAGGGAATATGAAAAACTGTTTTTT
v_call: TRBV4-2; j_call: TRBJ2-6; clone_size: .; d_call: .; cdr3_aa: CASSQGMRGSTAGANVLTF; cdr3_nt: TGTGCCAGCAGCCAAGGAATGAGGGGTTCGACAGCTGGGGCCAACGTCCTGACTTTC
v_call: TRBV2; j_call: TRBJ2-3; clone_size: .; d_call: .; cdr3_aa: CASGVREITDTQYF; cdr3_nt: TGTGCCAGCGGTGTACGGGAGATCACAGATACGCAGTATTTT
v_call: TRBV9; j_call: TRBJ1-2; clone_size: .; d_call: .; cdr3_aa: CASSGDTENYGYTF; cdr3_nt: TGTGCCAGCAGCGGGGACACTGAAAACTATGGCTACACCTTC
v_call: TRBV2; j_call: TRBJ1-1; clone_size: few; d_call: .; cdr3_aa: CASSEALLWQGENTEAFF; cdr3_nt: TGTGCCAGCAGTGAAGCGCTTCTGTGGCAGGGCGAGAACACTGAAGCTTTCTTT
v_call: TRBV5-1; j_call: TRBJ1-2; clone_size: .; d_call: .; cdr3_aa: CASSLSGDNYGYTF; cdr3_nt: TGCGCCAGCAGCTTGTCCGGGGATAACTATGGCTACACCTTC
v_call: TRBV11-1; j_call: TRBJ1-1; clone_size: once; d_call: .; cdr3_aa: CASSPLPTRVAFF; cdr3_nt: TGTGCCAGCAGCCCCCTTCCGACCAGGGTAGCTTTCTTT
v_call: TRBV11-2; j_call: TRBJ1-1; clone_size: once; d_call: .; cdr3_aa: CASSLRPAATEAFF; cdr3_nt: TGTGCCAGCAGCTTAAGGCCGGCGGCCACTGAAGCTTTCTTT
v_call: TRBV28; j_call: TRBJ2-1; clone_size: .; d_call: TRBD2; cdr3_aa: CASRSGRRWNEQFF; cdr3_nt: TGTGCCAGCAGAAGCGGGAGACGGTGGAATGAGCAGTTCTTC
v_call: TRBV19; j_call: TRBJ1-5; clone_size: .; d_call: .; cdr3_aa: CASSMQSTKSQPQHF; cdr3_nt: TGTGCCAGTAGTATGCAATCGACAAAGTCTCAGCCCCAGCATTTT
v_call: TRBV29-1; j_call: TRBJ2-1; clone_size: .; d_call: TRBD2; cdr3_aa: CSSNGGGRPYNEQFF; cdr3_nt: TGCAGCTCAAACGGCGGGGGGAGACCCTACAATGAGCAGTTCTTC
v_call: TRBV20-1; j_call: TRBJ2-5; clone_size: .; d_call: .; cdr3_aa: CSATQRVQYF; cdr3_nt: TGCAGTGCTACCCAGAGAGTCCAGTACTTC
v_call: TRBV7-7; j_call: TRBJ2-1; clone_size: .; d_call: .; cdr3_aa: CASSLATGLNEQFF; cdr3_nt: TGTGCTAGCAGCTTGGCCACAGGTTTAAATGAGCAGTTCTTC
v_call: TRBV15; j_call: TRBJ1-3; clone_size: .; d_call: .; cdr3_aa: CATSRDRGGPTSSTTIYF; cdr3_nt: TGTGCCACCAGCAGAGATCGGGGGGGACCCACATCCTCCACCACCATATATTTT
v_call: TRBV19; j_call: TRBJ2-1; clone_size: .; d_call: TRBD2; cdr3_aa: CASSIGAGPGMGGNEQFF; cdr3_nt: TGTGCCAGTAGTATAGGAGCGGGTCCCGGCATGGGGGGGAATGAGCAGTTCTTC
v_call: TRBV9; j_call: TRBJ1-1; clone_size: few; d_call: .; cdr3_aa: CASSGSVGEAFF; cdr3_nt: TGTGCCAGCAGCGGGTCAGTGGGTGAAGCTTTCTTT
v_call: TRBV19; j_call: TRBJ1-3; clone_size: .; d_call: .; cdr3_aa: CASSTLAGNTIYF; cdr3_nt: TGTGCCAGTAGTACCCTCGCTGGAAACACCATATATTTT